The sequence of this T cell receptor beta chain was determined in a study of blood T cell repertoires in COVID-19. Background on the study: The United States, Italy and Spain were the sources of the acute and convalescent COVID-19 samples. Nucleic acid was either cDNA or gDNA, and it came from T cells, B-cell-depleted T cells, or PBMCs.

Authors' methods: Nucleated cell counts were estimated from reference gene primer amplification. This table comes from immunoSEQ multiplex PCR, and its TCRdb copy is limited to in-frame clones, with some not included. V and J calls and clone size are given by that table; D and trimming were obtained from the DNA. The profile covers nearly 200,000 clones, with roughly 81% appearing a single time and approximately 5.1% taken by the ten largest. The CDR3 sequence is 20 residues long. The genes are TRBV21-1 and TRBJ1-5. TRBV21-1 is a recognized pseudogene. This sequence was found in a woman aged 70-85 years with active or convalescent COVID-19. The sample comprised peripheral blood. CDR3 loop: CASSTYGGGHRGNSNQPQHF. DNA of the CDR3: TGTGCCAGCAGCACATATGGCGGGGGACATAGGGGGAATAGCAATCAGCCCCAGCATTTT.